This T cell receptor beta chain is from a study of response to subunit inactivated influenza vaccine. Using its own MiXCR run on the RT-PCR reads, TCRdb lists one record per CDR3 protein. The data hold under 200,000 distinct CDR3 sequences, with approximately 11% observed a single time. On this clonotype: Its target is unknown.

Findings and caveats of the study: T cells newly recruited by each seasonal influenza vaccination are few, the authors suggested.

This receptor was identified in a man aged 50 to 59 who received an inactivated influenza vaccine. Source: non-naive T cells sorted from PBMCs, taken about 40 days after vaccination.

DNA for the CDR3: TGTGCCAGCAGTAACGTGGGACTAGCGAATGAGCAGTTCTTC. Translated, it gives CASSNVGLANEQFF. This chain uses TRBV6-2 or TRBV6-3 with TRBJ2-1, with 10 positions matching TRBD2. This CDR3 has 14 residues. Germline V lookup: CDR1 MNHEY, CDR2 SVGEGT. J was trimmed by 7 bases and V by 5 bases; bases with no gene match: 5.